This TCR beta chain was identified in a study of blood T cell repertoires in COVID-19. CDR1 is KGHSH and CDR2 is LQKENI in the germline V gene. The CDR3 has 14 amino acids. V lost 2 bases to trimming and J lost 6 bases, with 12 bases between them. Produced via immunoSEQ multiplex PCR; TCRdb's table is partial and in-frame only. The data hold 21,000 or so clones, with 86% observed a single time. This receptor was obtained from a man between 50 and 59 years old with active COVID-19. Material: peripheral blood. The V and J genes are TRBV18 and TRBJ2-3, with a weak D call TRBD2 (6 bases). CDR3 nucleotides: TGTGCCAGCTCACCAGTGGCGGGACGGGATACGCAGTATTTT. Its protein product is CASSPVAGRDTQYF.